This TCR beta chain comes out of a study of T cell responses to AZD1222 COVID-19 vaccine. The study's findings and limits: Seropositive status at baseline applied to only a handful of AZD1222 recipients. Sampling that yielded the repertoires occurred only after the peak T cell response. The CD4 TCRs associated with vaccination extended across spike and predominated at 160-218 and 743-854. Clonal diversity was possibly underestimated; the donors were predominantly white British and more often female.

The table came from immunoSEQ multiplex PCR; TCRdb's copy has only in-frame clones and leaves some out. The sample lists 200,000 or so clones; 88% were seen once. In the case of this clone: The antigen is not known.

Trimming left V 0 bases short and J 3 bases short, with 6 bases between. Germline assignment: CDR1 SGHRS and CDR2 YFSETQ. The CDR3 is 14 residues long. The TCR comes from an adult in good health. The rearrangement uses TRBV5-1 and TRBJ2-2; D remains unclear. Sequencing used peripheral blood, obtained on day 0 of AZD1222 vaccination. The CDR3 region is CASSLDPYTGELFF. The CDR3, as DNA: TGCGCCAGCAGCTTGGATCCTTACACCGGGGAGCTGTTTTTT.